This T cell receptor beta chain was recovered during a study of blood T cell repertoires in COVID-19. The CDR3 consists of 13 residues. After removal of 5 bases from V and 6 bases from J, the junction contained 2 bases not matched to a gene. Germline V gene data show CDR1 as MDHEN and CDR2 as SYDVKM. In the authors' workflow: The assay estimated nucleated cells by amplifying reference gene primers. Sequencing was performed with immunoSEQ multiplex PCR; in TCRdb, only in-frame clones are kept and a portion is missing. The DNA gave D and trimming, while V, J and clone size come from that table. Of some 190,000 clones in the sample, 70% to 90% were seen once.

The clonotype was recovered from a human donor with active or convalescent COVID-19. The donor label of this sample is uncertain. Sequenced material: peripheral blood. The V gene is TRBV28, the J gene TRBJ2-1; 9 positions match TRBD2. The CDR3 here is CASSGGGANEQFF. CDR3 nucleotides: TGTGCCAGCAGTGGCGGGGGGGCCAATGAGCAGTTCTTC.